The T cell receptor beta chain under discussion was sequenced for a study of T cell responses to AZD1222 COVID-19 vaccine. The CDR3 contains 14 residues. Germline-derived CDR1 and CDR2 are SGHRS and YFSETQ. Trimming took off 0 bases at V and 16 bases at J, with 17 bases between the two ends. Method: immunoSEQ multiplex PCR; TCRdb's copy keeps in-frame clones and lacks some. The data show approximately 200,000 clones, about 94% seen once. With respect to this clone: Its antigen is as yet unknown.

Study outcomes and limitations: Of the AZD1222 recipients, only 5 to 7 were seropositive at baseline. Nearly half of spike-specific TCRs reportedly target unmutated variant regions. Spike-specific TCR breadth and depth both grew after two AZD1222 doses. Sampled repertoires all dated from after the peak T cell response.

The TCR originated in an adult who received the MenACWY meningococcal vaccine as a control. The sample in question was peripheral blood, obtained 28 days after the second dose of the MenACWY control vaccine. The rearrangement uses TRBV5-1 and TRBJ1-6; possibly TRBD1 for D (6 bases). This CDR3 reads CASSLGGQRQELHF. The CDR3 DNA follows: TGCGCCAGCAGCTTGGGAGGACAGCGCCAAGAGCTCCACTTT.